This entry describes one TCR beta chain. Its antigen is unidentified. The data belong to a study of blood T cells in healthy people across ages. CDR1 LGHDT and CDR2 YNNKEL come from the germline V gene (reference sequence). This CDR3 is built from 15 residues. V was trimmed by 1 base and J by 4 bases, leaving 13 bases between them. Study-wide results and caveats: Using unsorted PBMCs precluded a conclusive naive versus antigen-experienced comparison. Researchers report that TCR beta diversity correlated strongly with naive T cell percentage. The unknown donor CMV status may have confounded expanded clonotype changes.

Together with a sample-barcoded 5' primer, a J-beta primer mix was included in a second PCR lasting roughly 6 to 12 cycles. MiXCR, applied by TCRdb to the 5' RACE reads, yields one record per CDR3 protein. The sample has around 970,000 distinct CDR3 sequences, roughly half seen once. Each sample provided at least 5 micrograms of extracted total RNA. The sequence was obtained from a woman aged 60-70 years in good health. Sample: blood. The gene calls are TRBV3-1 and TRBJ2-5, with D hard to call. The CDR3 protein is CASSQVWAGRETQYF. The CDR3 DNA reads TGTGCCAGCAGCCAAGTGTGGGCAGGAAGAGAGACCCAGTACTTC.